This T cell receptor (beta chain) was captured by sequencing in a study of patients and donors after allogeneic stem cell transplantation. Per the germline V gene, CDR1 is SGHRS and CDR2 is YFSETQ. CDR3 length equals 14 residues. V was shortened by 2 bases and J by 5 bases, with 13 bases between the two germline ends. TCRdb passed the RT-PCR reads through MiXCR, listing each CDR3 protein once. The table shows about 960,000 distinct CDR3 sequences, with roughly 18% occurring only once. In this sample, this clonotype turned up a few times. This receptor was obtained from a human donor who was either an allogeneic HSCT recipient or a stem cell or donor lymphocyte infusion donor (not recorded which). It is not recorded whose cells these are; they may come from a transplant donor. The sequencing input was blood, either unsorted or a sorted T cell fraction (not recorded which). The chain has TRBV5-1 and TRBJ2-5; TRBD1 is a possible D gene (6 bases). The CDR3 DNA reads as TGCGCCAGCAGCTTACGACAGGCGAGGGAGACCCAGTACTTC. This sequence encodes CASSLRQARETQYF.